Sequencing of this TCR beta chain was carried out in a study of blood T cell repertoires in COVID-19. Study background: Samples came from the United States, Italy and Spain, spanning acute and convalescent COVID-19.

Germline CDR1 reads SGHRS; CDR2 reads YFSETQ. V shed 3 bases, J shed 3 bases, and the junction held 7 bases outside the gene matches. The CDR3 loop spans 17 amino acids. The method was immunoSEQ multiplex PCR; TCRdb's version includes in-frame clones alone and lacks a portion of them. The table shows 190,000 or so clones, with around 83% occurring only once. This TCR was recovered from a woman in her 30s with active or convalescent COVID-19. Sequenced: peripheral blood. J is TRBJ2-3 and V is TRBV5-1; 13 bases match TRBD2. CDR3 sequence (DNA): TGCGCCAGCAGCTCCGGACTAGCGGGAGTGGAGACAGATACGCAGTATTTT. This codes for CASSSGLAGVETDTQYF.